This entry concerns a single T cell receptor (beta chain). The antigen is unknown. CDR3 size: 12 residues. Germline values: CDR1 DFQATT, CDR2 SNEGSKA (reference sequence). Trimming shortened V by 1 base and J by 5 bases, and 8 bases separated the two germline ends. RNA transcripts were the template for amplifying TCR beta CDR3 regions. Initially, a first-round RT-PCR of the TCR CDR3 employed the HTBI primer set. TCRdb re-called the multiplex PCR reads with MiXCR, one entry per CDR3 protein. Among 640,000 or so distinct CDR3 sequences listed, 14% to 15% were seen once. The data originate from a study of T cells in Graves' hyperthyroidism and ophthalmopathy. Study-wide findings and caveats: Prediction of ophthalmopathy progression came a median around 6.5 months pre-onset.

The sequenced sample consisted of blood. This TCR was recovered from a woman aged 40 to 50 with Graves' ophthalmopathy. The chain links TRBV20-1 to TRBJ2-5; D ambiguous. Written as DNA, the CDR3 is TGCAGTGCTAGAGTCCCCAGGGAGACCCAGTACTTC. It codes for CSARVPRETQYF.